This T cell receptor (beta chain) was found in a study of metastatic and nonmetastatic thyroid tumors. Findings and caveats of the study: Versus benign nodules, malignant thyroid tumors reportedly had significantly higher TCR beta diversity, in blood and tumor.

Via MiXCR, TCRdb re-called the PCR reads. The sample lists about 43,000 clones, around 2.9% occurring once. The table lists this clone with a few counts. No antigen is known for it. This CDR3 contains 13 residues. V lost 6 bases, J lost 4 bases, and 6 bases stayed unmatched. Germline V gene sequence: CDR1 MNHEY, CDR2 SMNVEV (reference sequence). Prior to thyroid surgery, none of the patients had received any treatment. What was sequenced was blood. This TCR derives from a female donor with papillary thyroid cancer or a benign thyroid nodule (not recorded which). Some clones in this sample may be carry-over from other donors' samples. The V call is TRBV27, the J call TRBJ2-7; 7 nucleotides line up with TRBD1. CDR3 loop: CASRRQGIYEQYF. The CDR3 region has the DNA TGTGCCAGCAGACGACAGGGAATTTACGAGCAGTACTTC.